This T cell receptor (beta chain) comes out of a study of HIV-infected patients and healthy controls. This clonotype was seen at least ten times. The antigen is undetermined. Alpha and beta constant-region primers primed reverse transcription of 400 to 650 ng RNA. Using multiplexing indices, alpha and beta chain libraries were generated apart by chain-specific third strand synthesis. Each cDNA molecule was barcoded, and a single primer pair amplified each chain. One entry per CDR3 protein results from TCRdb running MiXCR on the 5' RACE reads. The profile shows 15,000 to 20,000 distinct CDR3 sequences, about 9.4% of them singletons. The CDR3 loop spans 14 amino acids. The germline CDR1 and CDR2 sequences are DFQATT and SNEGSKA (reference sequence). V shed 6 bases, J shed 2 bases, and the junction held 5 bases outside the gene matches. Whole blood was used without fractionation, so all unsorted peripheral T cells were included.

General study results and limits: Healthy controls shared more CDR3 sequences between individuals than HIV-infected patients did. Unequal distinct sequence numbers between patients and controls complicated comparisons. During therapy, HIV-associated CDR3s fell significantly in frequency, while CMV-associated CDR3s did not change significantly.

The chain combines TRBV20-1 with TRBJ2-3; 10 bases line up with TRBD2. Sequencing was performed on blood. The TCR was taken from an adult in good health. As DNA, the CDR3 is TGCAGTGCCGGGGGGACTAGCGCCACAGATACGCAGTATTTT. Its protein is CSAGGTSATDTQYF.